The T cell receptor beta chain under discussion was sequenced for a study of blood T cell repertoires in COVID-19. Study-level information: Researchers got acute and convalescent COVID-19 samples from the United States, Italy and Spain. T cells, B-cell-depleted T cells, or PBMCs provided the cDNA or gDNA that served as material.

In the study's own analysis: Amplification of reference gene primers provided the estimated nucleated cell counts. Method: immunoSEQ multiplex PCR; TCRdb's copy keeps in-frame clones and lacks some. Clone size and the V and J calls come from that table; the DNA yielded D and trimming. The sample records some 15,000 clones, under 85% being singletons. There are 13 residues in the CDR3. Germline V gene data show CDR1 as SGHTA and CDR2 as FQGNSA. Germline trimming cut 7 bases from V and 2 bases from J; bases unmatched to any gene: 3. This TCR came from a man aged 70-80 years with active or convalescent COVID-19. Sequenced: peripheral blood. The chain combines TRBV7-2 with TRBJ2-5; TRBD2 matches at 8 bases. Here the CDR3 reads CASNRGGQETQYF. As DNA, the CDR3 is TGTGCCAGCAACCGGGGGGGACAAGAGACCCAGTACTTC.